This T cell receptor (beta chain) derives from a study of vaccination effects on CD4 cells after COVID-19. Study conclusions and caveats: Convalescent patients in the study were few, and early post-infection timepoints were absent. Clonal contraction was marked in infection- and vaccine-induced clones late after vaccination.

ViraFEST used viral peptide pools to expand antigen-specific CD4+ T cells before sequencing. The culture ran for around nine days before CD4+ T cells were isolated. Every participant took two doses of the BNT162b2 or mRNA-1273 vaccine. A half-medium replacement with IL-2 medium was carried out on days 3 and 7. Details on this clone: No antigen is known for it.

CDR1 SGHNT and CDR2 YYREEE come from the germline V gene (reference sequence). This CDR3 is built from 14 residues. Trimming took off 4 bases at V and 1 base at J, with 9 bases between the two ends. The protocol was immunoSEQ multiplex PCR, while the TCRdb copy is restricted to in-frame clones and leaves out a portion. The table lists 25,000 to 35,000 clones, about 73% of them singletons. The rearrangement joins TRBV5-4 to TRBJ2-4; D is uncertain. The TCR was taken from a human donor who received a COVID-19 vaccine. Sequencing used CD4+ T cells from PBMCs cultured with HCoV-NL63 spike peptides, obtained after COVID-19 vaccination. For the CDR3, the DNA is TGTGCCAGCAGCCCCGGGTCTGCCAAAAACATTCAGTACTTC. It is translated as CASSPGSAKNIQYF. Based on the CDR3 plus reference TRBV5-4 and TRBJ2-4, the full variable domain is ETGVTQSPTHLIKTRGQQVTLRCSSQSGHNTVSWYQQALGQGPQFIFQYYREEENGRGNFPPRFSGLQFPNYSSELNVNALELDDSALYLCASSPGSAKNIQYFGAGTRLSVL.